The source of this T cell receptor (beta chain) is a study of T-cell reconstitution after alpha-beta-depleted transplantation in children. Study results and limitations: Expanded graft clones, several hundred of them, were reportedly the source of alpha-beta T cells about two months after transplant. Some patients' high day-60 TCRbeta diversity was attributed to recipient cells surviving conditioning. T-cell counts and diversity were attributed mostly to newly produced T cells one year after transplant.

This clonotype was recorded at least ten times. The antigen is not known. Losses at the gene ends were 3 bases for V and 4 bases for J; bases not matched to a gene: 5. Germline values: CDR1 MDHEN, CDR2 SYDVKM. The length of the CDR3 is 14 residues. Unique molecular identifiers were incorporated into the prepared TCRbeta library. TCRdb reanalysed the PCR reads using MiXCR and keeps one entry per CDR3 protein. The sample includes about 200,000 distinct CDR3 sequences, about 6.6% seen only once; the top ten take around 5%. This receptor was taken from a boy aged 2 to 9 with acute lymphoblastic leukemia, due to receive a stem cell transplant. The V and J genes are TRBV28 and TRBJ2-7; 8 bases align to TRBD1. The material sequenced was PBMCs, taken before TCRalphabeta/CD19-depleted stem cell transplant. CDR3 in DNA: TGTGCCAGCAGTTTCCGGGGACAGGCTTACGAGCAGTACTTC. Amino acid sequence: CASSFRGQAYEQYF. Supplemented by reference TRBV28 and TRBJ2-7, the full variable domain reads DVKVTQSSRYLVKRTGEKVFLECVQDMDHENMFWYRQDPGLGLRLIYFSYDVKMKEKGDIPEGYSVSREKKERFSLILESASTNQTSMYLCASSFRGQAYEQYFGPGTRLTVT.